A single sample is the source of the 32 T cell receptor beta chains below, sequenced in a study of vaccination and CD4 T cells after COVID-19. Treatment defined: approximately nine-day PBMC culture with coronavirus spike peptide pools or control peptides (ViraFEST assay). Ahead of the COVID-19 pandemic (2011-2018), the CD4+ T cells of the unexposed donor were collected. No antigen is known for these receptors. Sequenced with the Oncomine TCR Beta short-read assay was DNA taken from cultured CD4+ T cells. TCRdb ran MiXCR on the PCR reads and lists one entry per CDR3 protein. The data contain more than 7,500 distinct CDR3 sequences, about 36% of them singletons. Material: CD4+ T cells from blood, cultured in vitro. Receptor source: a human donor in good health.

The J gene is TRBJ1-1, the V gene TRBV7-8, with D unclear. Per the germline V gene, CDR1 is SGHVS and CDR2 is FQNEAQ. V lost 1 base and J 0 bases, leaving 3 bases between the germline ends. There are 13 residues in the CDR3. The CDR3 sequence is CASSLDLNTEAFF. The DNA for the CDR3 is TGTGCCAGCAGCTTAGACCTGAACACTGAAGCTTTCTTT. The full variable domain, completed using reference TRBV7-8 and TRBJ1-1, is GAGVSQSPRYKVAKRGQDVALRCDPISGHVSLFWYQQALGQGPEFLTYFQNEAQLDKSGLPSDRFFAERPEGSVSTLKIQRTQQEDSAVYLCASSLDLNTEAFFGQGTRLTVV.

This clonotype was seen a few times. The chain links TRBV7-2 to TRBJ2-4; 7 bases agree with TRBD1. The CDR3 is 14 residues long. Germline V gives CDR1 SGHTA, CDR2 FQGNSA. Unmatched junction bases numbered 6, after V lost 4 bases and J lost 6 bases. Written as DNA, the CDR3 is TGTGCCAGCAGCTCGACTCACAGGGGAAACATTCAGTACTTC. Amino acid sequence: CASSSTHRGNIQYF.

This clonotype was seen just once. The chain employs TRBV28 and TRBJ2-3; D may be TRBD1 or TRBD2 (5 bases each). The CDR3 has 13 amino acids. Trimming cost V 10 bases and J 2 bases, with 13 bases left between them. CDR1 and CDR2 (germline): MDHEN, SYDVKM. CDR3 residues: CATRGRITDTQYF. Written as DNA, the CDR3 is TGTGCCACCCGGGGCAGAATCACAGATACGCAGTATTTT.

V and J are TRBV6-1 and TRBJ2-5; 12 bases map to TRBD2. V gave up 11 bases and J gave up 1 base; unmatched junction bases: 23. The CDR3 runs to 20 residues. CDR1 and CDR2 (germline): MNHNS, SASEGT. The CDR3 reads CAPPPLGLAGGKVRQETQYF. The CDR3 nucleotides read TGTGCCCCCCCCCCGCTAGGTCTAGCGGGAGGGAAAGTCCGCCAAGAGACCCAGTACTTC.

This clonotype was seen more than once but under ten times. This rearrangement joins TRBV7-8 to TRBJ1-1; tentative D call: TRBD1 (5 bases). Germline CDR1 is SGHVS and CDR2 is FQNEAQ. The CDR3 contains 14 residues. V was clipped by 1 base and J by 5 bases, with 11 bases between them. CDR3 loop: CASSLVRAVTEAFF. The CDR3, as DNA: TGTGCCAGCAGCTTAGTCAGGGCCGTGACTGAAGCTTTCTTT.

This clonotype was detected a few times. The genes are TRBV6-2 or TRBV6-3 and TRBJ2-6; 7 bases are shared with TRBD1. Germline CDR1 reads MNHEY; CDR2 reads SVGEGT. Trimming at V came to 2 bases and at J to 2 bases, leaving 0 bases not matched to a gene. CDR3 length: 15 amino acids. CDR3 sequence (DNA): TGTGCCAGCAGTTACGGGACAGCTGGGGCCAACGTCCTGACTTTC. Its translation is CASSYGTAGANVLTF.

This clonotype was detected a few times. This chain uses TRBV20-1 with TRBJ1-2; TRBD1 might be the D (5 bases). CDR1 is DFQATT and CDR2 is SNEGSKA in the germline V gene (reference sequence). V was trimmed by 6 bases and J by 3 bases, leaving 17 bases between them. The CDR3 has 14 residues. The CDR3 region has the DNA TGCAGTGCGGAGAAGGGTCGGGGGGACTATGGCTACACCTTC. Translating gives CSAEKGRGDYGYTF.

The chain carries TRBV27 and TRBJ2-3, with D possibly being TRBD1 or TRBD2 (5 bases each). The germline gives CDR1 MNHEY, CDR2 SMNVEV (reference sequence). CDR3 size: 11 residues. Trimming removed 4 bases from V and 10 bases from J, with 9 bases in between. CDR3 amino acids: CASSSGPAQYF. CDR3 DNA sequence: TGTGCCAGCAGTTCGGGACCTGCGCAGTATTTT.

This clonotype was counted only a few times. J is TRBJ2-3 and V is TRBV5-8; TRBD2 agrees at 13 bases. The CDR3 spans 15 residues. Germline CDR1 SGHTS, CDR2 YDEGEE. V dropped 4 bases and J dropped 6; count of bases not matched to a gene: 5. Written as DNA, the CDR3 is TGTGCCAGCAGCCTTGGACTAGCGGGAGACGATACGCAGTATTTT. This sequence encodes CASSLGLAGDDTQYF.

This chain links TRBV20-1 with TRBJ2-1; D is ambiguous. The CDR3 extends over 12 amino acids. Germline V gives CDR1 DFQATT, CDR2 SNEGSKA (reference sequence). Trimming took off 4 bases at V and 1 base at J, with 5 bases between the two ends. The CDR3 DNA reads as TGCAGTGCTACAGGATCCTACAATGAGCAGTTCTTC. This codes for CSATGSYNEQFF.

The genes are TRBV15 and TRBJ2-5; D might be TRBD2 (7 bases). The CDR3 length is 17 residues. The germline V gene encodes CDR1 LNHNV and CDR2 YYDKDF (reference sequence). V was clipped by 0 bases and J by 4 bases, with 18 bases between them. This chain's CDR3 is CATSRDRGGASGETQYF. Written as DNA, the CDR3 is TGTGCCACCAGCAGAGATCGAGGGGGGGCCTCCGGAGAGACCCAGTACTTC.

The J gene is TRBJ2-4, the V gene TRBV5-8; 8 positions agree with TRBD1. CDR1 is SGHTS and CDR2 is YDEGEE in the germline V gene. The junction had 16 bases not matched to a gene; V was cut back by 4 bases and J by 13 bases. This CDR3 contains 15 residues. CDR3 loop: CASSPIGQGVWEQYF. In DNA form, the CDR3 reads TGTGCCAGCAGCCCAATTGGACAGGGAGTTTGGGAGCAGTACTTC.

The V call is TRBV19, the J call TRBJ1-5; tentative D call: TRBD1 (6 bases). With 3 bases removed from V and 8 bases from J, the gap between germline ends came to 23 bases. Germline CDR1 is LNHDA and CDR2 is SQIVND (reference sequence). This CDR3 is built from 17 residues. DNA of the CDR3: TGTGCCAGTAGTATGGGGGCCCCCGGACTGTCTATAGAGCCCCAGCATTTT. As protein: CASSMGAPGLSIEPQHF.

The CDR3 region has the DNA TGTGCCAGCAGCTTAGGGGGTTTGTTTGATGAGAGACATCACCATGGCTACACCTTC. This encodes CASSLGGLFDERHHHGYTF. The chain couples TRBV11-2 to TRBJ1-2; D remains ambiguous. The CDR3 runs to 19 residues. The V end was cut by 1 base, the J end by 6 bases, with 27 bases between. CDR1 SGHAT and CDR2 FQNNGV come from the germline V gene.

The V call is TRBV2, the J call TRBJ2-5; no firm D call. CDR3 length: 15 amino acids. The V end lost 7 bases, the J end lost 3 bases, and 18 bases lay between the germline ends. Germline V gives CDR1 SNHLY, CDR2 FYNNEI. The CDR3 is CASTQGRLSKETQYF. In nucleotides, the CDR3 is TGTGCCAGCACACAAGGCAGACTCTCCAAAGAGACCCAGTACTTC.

The rearrangement links TRBV30 to TRBJ1-2; D may be TRBD1 (5 bases). The V end was cut by 5 bases, the J end by 4 bases, with 14 bases between. The CDR3 sequence is 13 residues long. Germline V lookup: CDR1 GTSNPN, CDR2 SVGIG (reference sequence). The CDR3 DNA reads as TGTGCCTGGGGCCGGGACCGCCCCTATGGCTACACCTTC. Translation gives CAWGRDRPYGYTF.

This chain links TRBV28 with TRBJ2-5; the D gene could be TRBD1 or TRBD2 (5 bases each). With 6 bases removed from V and 2 bases from J, the gap between germline ends came to 19 bases. There are 16 residues in the CDR3. Looked up from germline, CDR1 is MDHEN and CDR2 is SYDVKM. CDR3 in DNA: TGTGCCAGCAGCCTATACTGGGACCCGGAACAAGAGACCCAGTACTTC. Protein product: CASSLYWDPEQETQYF.

This clonotype has a handful of counts. The chain combines TRBV11-2 with TRBJ2-7; no reliable D call. V lost 1 base to trimming and J lost 2 bases, with 12 bases between them. Germline V gene data show CDR1 as SGHAT and CDR2 as FQNNGV. The CDR3 covers 15 residues. The CDR3 sequence: CASSLGWQATYEQYF. DNA of the CDR3: TGTGCCAGCAGCTTAGGCTGGCAGGCCACCTACGAGCAGTACTTC.

This chain connects TRBV6-1 to TRBJ1-2; D is perhaps TRBD1 (6 bases). Per germline, CDR1 MNHNS and CDR2 SASEGT. The CDR3 contains 11 residues. Trimming removed 7 bases at V and 7 bases at J, with 10 bases between. DNA for the CDR3: TGTGCCAGCATAGGAGGGGGTGGCTACACCTTC. This sequence encodes CASIGGGGYTF.

This sequence joins TRBV6-1 and TRBJ1-2; TRBD1 might be the D (6 bases). The CDR3 covers 15 residues. The germline V gene has CDR1 MNHNS and CDR2 SASEGT. Trimming removed 1 base at V and 7 bases at J, with 16 bases between. The CDR3 DNA is TGTGCCAGCAGTGAAGTGTCAGGGGTCGTTACTGGCTACACCTTC. This encodes CASSEVSGVVTGYTF.

This clonotype was counted a few times. The J gene is TRBJ2-3, the V gene TRBV2, with TRBD2 matching 8 bases. Trimming removed 10 bases from V and 2 bases from J; junction bases left unmatched: 5. The germline CDR1 and CDR2 sequences are SNHLY and FYNNEI. This CDR3 contains 13 residues. Here the CDR3 DNA reads TGTGCCACCGGGGGGGGCCTCACAGATACGCAGTATTTT. Its protein is CATGGGLTDTQYF.

The chain combines TRBV14 with TRBJ2-7; D uncertain. V shed 0 bases and J shed 0 bases, with 12 bases lying between them. This CDR3 contains 16 residues. Germline CDR1 reads SGHDN; CDR2 reads FVKESK. The CDR3: CASSQENRFSSYEQYF. In DNA form, the CDR3 reads TGTGCCAGCAGCCAAGAGAACCGTTTTAGCTCCTACGAGCAGTACTTC.

This chain uses TRBV24-1 with TRBJ2-3, with D uncertain. CDR3 length: 16 amino acids. Germline CDR1 reads KGHDR; CDR2 reads SFDVKD. V shed 0 bases and J shed 0 bases, with 9 bases lying between them. CDR3 DNA sequence: TGTGCCACCAGTGATTTGGTTTTCGGGAGCACAGATACGCAGTATTTT. Amino acids: CATSDLVFGSTDTQYF.

The V and J genes are TRBV6-5 and TRBJ2-7, with 8 bases aligning to TRBD1. V dropped 2 bases and J dropped 4; count of bases not matched to a gene: 13. The germline CDR1 and CDR2 sequences are MNHEY and SVGAGI. The CDR3 totals 17 residues. Here the CDR3 reads CASSYRPDRALGYEQYF. In DNA, the CDR3 is TGTGCCAGCAGTTACCGCCCGGACAGGGCTTTGGGATACGAGCAGTACTTC.

The chain has TRBV10-1 and TRBJ1-5, with a weak D call TRBD1 (5 bases). The germline V gene encodes CDR1 WNHNN and CDR2 SYGVQD (reference sequence). The CDR3 loop spans 13 amino acids. V was cut by 3 bases and J by 5 bases, with 8 bases left in between. Here the CDR3 DNA reads TGCGCCAGCAGTGAAAGGGGAGATCAGCCCCAGCATTTT. Protein: CASSERGDQPQHF.

The table lists this clonotype with a count of one. The CDR3 reads CASSRRDSNSNQPQHF. The CDR3, as DNA: TGTGCCAGCAGTCGCCGGGACAGCAATAGCAATCAGCCCCAGCATTTT. The chain has TRBV6-2 or TRBV6-3 and TRBJ1-5; 7 bases map to TRBD1. V lost 5 bases, J lost 0 bases, and 7 bases stayed unmatched. This CDR3 has 16 residues. Per the germline V gene, CDR1 is MNHEY and CDR2 is SVGEGT.

CDR3 region: CASSLGLAAYEQYF. The CDR3 nucleotides read TGTGCCAGCAGCTTAGGACTAGCAGCGTACGAGCAGTACTTC. This chain connects TRBV7-8 to TRBJ2-7, with 7 nucleotides matching TRBD2. J gave up 4 bases and V 1 base, and 4 bases lay outside the gene matches. The CDR3 length is 14 residues. Germline V CDR1 and CDR2: SGHVS, FQNEAQ.

V and J are TRBV28 and TRBJ1-3; D possibly corresponds to TRBD1 (5 bases). In germline, CDR1 is MDHEN, CDR2 SYDVKM. V lost 8 bases and J 0 bases, leaving 17 bases between the germline ends. This CDR3 spans 16 amino acids. The CDR3 DNA sequence: TGTGCCAGCTCCGCCCCCGGGGGTCCCTCTGGAAACACCATATATTTT. Protein sequence: CASSAPGGPSGNTIYF.

This rearrangement joins TRBV5-1 to TRBJ2-7, with D hard to call. Germline CDR1 reads SGHRS; CDR2 reads YFSETQ. The CDR3 runs 14 residues. V lost 6 bases to trimming and J lost 1 base, with 14 bases between them. The DNA of the CDR3 is TGCGCCAGCACCCAGGTGGGTGGGTCCTACGAGCAGTACTTC. It is translated as CASTQVGGSYEQYF. Filled out from reference TRBV5-1 and TRBJ2-7, the complete variable domain reads KAGVTQTPRYLIKTRGQQVTLSCSPISGHRSVSWYQQTPGQGLQFLFEYFSETQRNKGNFPGRFSGRQFSNSRSEMNVSTLELGDSALYLCASTQVGGSYEQYFGPGTRLTVT.

The V call is TRBV7-2, the J call TRBJ1-2; weak D call: TRBD1 (6 bases). V shed 0 bases and J shed 3 bases, with 14 bases lying between them. Germline V gene sequence: CDR1 SGHTA, CDR2 FQGNSA. The CDR3 totals 16 residues. CDR3 bases: TGTGCCAGCAGCTTAGCGGTACAGGGAGTTGACTATGGCTACACCTTC. It encodes CASSLAVQGVDYGYTF.

CDR3 sequence: CASSEEVNQPQHF. The CDR3, as DNA: TGTGCCAGCAGTGAGGAAGTAAATCAGCCCCAGCATTTT. The chain links TRBV2 to TRBJ1-5; no firm D call. Germline V CDR1 and CDR2: SNHLY, FYNNEI. V lost 3 bases to trimming and J lost 4 bases, with 7 bases between them. This CDR3 comprises 13 residues.

The chain uses TRBV6-1 and TRBJ2-7, with D tentatively TRBD1 (5 bases). Between the trimmed V and J ends, which lost 2 bases and 2 bases, there was a span of 10 bases. Germline V gene data show CDR1 as MNHNS and CDR2 as SASEGT. The CDR3 sequence is 14 residues long. Written as DNA, the CDR3 is TGTGCCAGCAGTGAACAGGGTTGGGCCTACGAGCAGTACTTC. Its translation is CASSEQGWAYEQYF.